Listed below are T cell receptor beta chains from one sample, sequenced in a study of blood T cell repertoires in COVID-19. Some clones are missing from TCRdb's copy, which holds only in-frame ones; the method was immunoSEQ multiplex PCR. The table lists about 150,000 clones, 75% to 85% of them singletons. The sample comprised peripheral blood. The receptors shown here come from a woman aged 55-69 years with COVID-19, enrolled during active disease. CDR3s include the opening cysteine and the closing phenylalanine or tryptophan. The D gene is left open where the match is weak. The listing skips clone size in some rows; elsewhere it reads once, few, many or a size class.

J gene,V gene,clone size,D gene,CDR3 DNA,CDR3 protein
TRBJ1-5,TRBV5-8,few,TRBD1,TGTGCCAGCAGCCGCGGGACAGCTAACAATCAGCCCCAGCATTTT,CASSRGTANNQPQHF
TRBJ2-5,TRBV6-5,-,TRBD1,TGTGCCAGCAGGGGCAGGGGGTTAGACCGCGAGACCCAGTACTTC,CASRGRGLDRETQYF
TRBJ1-5,TRBV6-6,-,-,TGTGCCAGCCAGGAACCCGGTCAGCCCCAGCATTTT,CASQEPGQPQHF
TRBJ1-1,TRBV5-4,-,-,TGTGCCAGCAGCTCATTCACAGTCTCCACTGAAGCTTTCTTT,CASSSFTVSTEAFF
TRBJ1-2,TRBV12-5,-,TRBD1,TGTGCTAGTGGTTCCGGACAGGTCCCTAACTATGGCTACACCTTC,CASGSGQVPNYGYTF
TRBJ2-1,TRBV12-5,-,TRBD2,TGTGCTAGTGGTTTGGTACGAGGGCTAGCGGGCATACGAAACAATGAGCAGTTCTTC,CASGLVRGLAGIRNNEQFF
TRBJ2-7,TRBV5-5,-,TRBD1,TGTGCCAGCAGCTCAGATAGGAGGGACAGGGCAAACGAGCAGTACTTC,CASSSDRRDRANEQYF
TRBJ2-6,TRBV18,-,TRBD1,TGTGCCAGCTCACAGCGGCAGGGGGCAACGGGGGCCAACGTCCTGACTTTC,CASSQRQGATGANVLTF
TRBJ2-1,TRBV11-1,-,-,TGTGCCAGCAGCTTCTTAGCGGAGCTCAATGAGCAGTTCTTC,CASSFLAELNEQFF
TRBJ1-1,TRBV9,-,-,TGTGCCAGCAGCGTAGGGGGGCGGCCAGGTAAAGCTTTCTTT,CASSVGGRPGKAFF
TRBJ1-4,TRBV29-1,-,-,TGCAGCGGCCAGACAGCCGCAACTAATGAAAAACTGTTTTTT,CSGQTAATNEKLFF
TRBJ1-5,TRBV6-5,-,-,TGTGCCAGCGGCGGTAGCAATCAGCCCCAGCATTTT,CASGGSNQPQHF
TRBJ2-3,TRBV5-1,-,-,TGCGCCAGCAGCTTGGTACAGCGTGGGAGTACAGATACGCAGTATTTT,CASSLVQRGSTDTQYF
TRBJ2-7,TRBV7-2,-,TRBD2,TGTGCCAGCAGCGCCCGGGGACTAGGGTCCTACGAGCAGTACTTC,CASSARGLGSYEQYF
TRBJ1-4,TRBV15,-,TRBD1,TGTGCCACCAGCGGCCGGGACAGGTACGAAAAACTGTTTTTT,CATSGRDRYEKLFF
TRBJ1-1,TRBV9,once,-,TGTGCCAGCCGGGGGGCAGGGCTGAACACTGAAGCTTTCTTT,CASRGAGLNTEAFF
TRBJ2-5,TRBV6-5,-,-,TGTGCCAGCAGTTCCGCGGATAGTCAGACCCAGTACTTC,CASSSADSQTQYF
TRBJ2-1,TRBV29-1,-,-,TGCAGCGTTTCTAGGGGGGGGGATGAGCAGTTCTTC,CSVSRGGDEQFF
TRBJ2-7,TRBV18,-,-,TGTGCCAGCGCCCAGGGGAGTGTGCGGAACGAGCAGTACTTC,CASAQGSVRNEQYF
TRBJ1-1,TRBV7-2,-,-,TGTGCCAGCCGACCCGGGGGGCGGGAGAACACTGAAGCTTTCTTT,CASRPGGRENTEAFF
TRBJ1-5,TRBV6-6,-,-,TGTGCCAGCACCCGACAGATTGGAAGCAATCAGCCCCAGCATTTT,CASTRQIGSNQPQHF
TRBJ1-1,TRBV10-3,-,-,TGTGCCATCAGTGACTACACAGGTACTGAAGCTTTCTTT,CAISDYTGTEAFF
TRBJ1-2,TRBV28,-,TRBD1,TGTGCCAGCAGCTCTCCCGAGCAGGGGGCAGTGGGAGGCTACACCTTC,CASSSPEQGAVGGYTF
TRBJ1-6,TRBV6-5,-,-,TGTGCCAGCAGGGTCGACAGCTCCTATAATTCACCCCTCCACTTT,CASRVDSSYNSPLHF
TRBJ2-1,TRBV2,-,TRBD1,TGTGCCAGCAGTGTGACAGGGGGCAATGAGCAGTTCTTC,CASSVTGGNEQFF
TRBJ2-1,TRBV10-3,-,TRBD2,TGTGCCATCAGCCGGACTAGCGGGACATACAATGAGCAGTTCTTC,CAISRTSGTYNEQFF
TRBJ2-1,TRBV7-3,-,-,TGTGCCAGCAGCGGCCCACAAGCGTATGAGCAGTTCTTC,CASSGPQAYEQFF
TRBJ1-1,TRBV5-1,-,-,TGCGCCAGCAGCTTGGAGGCGGGGGGCCCTGAAGCTTTCTTT,CASSLEAGGPEAFF
TRBJ2-1,TRBV6-5,-,TRBD2,TGTGCCAGCAGTTACGGAAGACTAGCGGGGGTATCTGAGCAGTTCTTC,CASSYGRLAGVSEQFF
TRBJ1-1,TRBV5-5,-,TRBD1,TGTGCCAGCAGCTTGACCCCGGGACAGAGAGCTTTCTTT,CASSLTPGQRAFF
TRBJ1-3,TRBV7-6,-,-,TGTGCCAGCAGCTTAGCGCGAGGGAACCCTGGAAACACCATATATTTT,CASSLARGNPGNTIYF